This TCR beta chain is drawn from a study of CD8+CD57+ T cells in acquired aplastic anemia. The patients chosen for sequencing had shown expansion of CD8+CD57+ cells (detected by flow cytometry). According to the study, genomic DNA was the template for TCR beta VDJ and CDR3 profiling. TCRdb passed the reads through MiXCR, listing each CDR3 protein once. The profile shows about 190,000 distinct CDR3 sequences, roughly half of them singletons. Per the germline V gene, CDR1 is SNHLY and CDR2 is FYNNEI. CDR3 length equals 13 residues. V shed 0 bases and J 19 bases; nucleotides not matched to a gene: 9. Source material: sorted CD4+, CD8+, or CD8+CD57+ T cells (not recorded which) from PBMCs. The chain joins TRBV2 to TRBJ1-6; the match to TRBD1 covers 7 bases. The TCR was taken from a human donor with aplastic anemia. DNA of the CDR3: TGTGCCAGCAGTGAAGCGGGTGTGGGACAGTCTCACTTT. Translated: CASSEAGVGQSHF.